These 31 T cell receptor beta chains share one sample of origin, sequenced in a study of kidney transplant recipient with SARS-CoV-2 infection. MiXCR, run by TCRdb on the reads, gives a single entry per CDR3 protein. The profile shows 200,000 to 300,000 distinct CDR3 sequences, about 28% of them singletons. The sequencing here drew on a blood sample, taken at baseline and on roughly day 110 from a kidney transplant recipient. The receptor source for this set is a male patient aged 25-45 years who had COVID-19 and was a kidney transplant recipient. Some T cells here may be from the graft donor.

This clonotype was observed at least ten times. Written as DNA, the CDR3 is TGCAGTGCTAGAGATGAGGGGACCGGGGAGCTGTTTTTT. Protein sequence: CSARDEGTGELFF. The chain combines TRBV20-1 with TRBJ2-2; D tentatively fits TRBD1 or TRBD2 (5 bases each). V shed 0 bases and J shed 5 bases, with 7 bases lying between them. This CDR3 has 13 amino acids. Germline V gene lookup returns CDR1 DFQATT and CDR2 SNEGSKA (reference sequence).

This clonotype has at least ten counts. An end of the junction differs from the germline gene, which may be a read error. The gene calls are TRBV10-1 and TRBJ1-2; D ambiguous. The germline V gene has CDR1 WNHNN and CDR2 SYGVQD (reference sequence). The CDR3 covers 17 residues. The CDR3 DNA reads TGTGCCAGCAGTAGCCTGGAACGCTCTAGAAAGACCTATGGCTACACCTTC. Translated: CASSSLERSRKTYGYTF.

This clonotype was observed at least ten times. The chain joins TRBV7-6 to TRBJ2-2; TRBD2 agrees at 7 bases. There are 13 residues in the CDR3. CDR1 is SGHVS, CDR2 FNYEAQ, per germline. V lost 11 bases and J lost 7; bases outside the gene matches: 10. The CDR3 DNA sequence: TGTGCCTCCGGGGGGAACATTATCGGGGAGCTGTTTTTT. Amino acids: CASGGNIIGELFF.

Worth noting for this clonotype: This may stem from a read error, because a much larger clone lies one nucleotide away. This chain uses TRBV5-4 with TRBJ1-2; D remains unclear. CDR1 and CDR2 (germline): SGHNT, YYREEE (reference sequence). CDR3 length: 16 amino acids. Deletions cut 7 bases from V and 4 bases from J, with 23 bases between. The CDR3, as DNA: TGTGCCAGCGAAGCGGACGTACCAGGAAAGACCTATGGCTACACCTTC. Amino acids: CASEADVPGKTYGYTF.

This clonotype was seen repeatedly, ten times or more. The CDR3 sequence is CASRRRDEKLFF. Here the CDR3 DNA reads TGTGCCAGTAGGAGGAGGGATGAAAAACTGTTTTTT. The chain carries TRBV19 and TRBJ1-4; D not certain. The V end lost 6 bases, the J end lost 6 bases, and 8 bases lay between the germline ends. This CDR3 is 12 amino acids long. The germline CDR1 and CDR2 sequences are LNHDA and SQIVND (reference sequence).

This clonotype was counted many times. The rearrangement joins TRBV7-2 to TRBJ2-7; tentatively, D is TRBD2 (6 bases). The CDR3 is 16 residues long. Germline lookup yields CDR1 SGHTA and CDR2 FQGNSA. The V gene lost 2 bases and the J gene lost 0 bases, with 14 bases spanning the gap. CDR3: CASSLFGDLASYEQYF. The CDR3 bases are TGTGCCAGCAGCTTATTTGGGGACTTGGCCTCCTACGAGCAGTACTTC.

This clonotype occurred many times. This CDR3 reads CSARDDDNTGELFF. The DNA for the CDR3 is TGCAGTGCTAGAGATGACGATAACACCGGGGAGCTGTTTTTT. This chain links TRBV20-1 with TRBJ2-2; D not certain. Germline V gene lookup returns CDR1 DFQATT and CDR2 SNEGSKA (reference sequence). The V end lost 0 bases, the J end lost 2 bases, and 7 bases lay between the germline ends. The CDR3 length is 14 residues.

This clonotype was detected many times. This chain uses TRBV11-2 with TRBJ2-7; possibly TRBD1 for D (5 bases). This CDR3 comprises 15 residues. Germline loops: CDR1 SGHAT, CDR2 FQNNGV. Trimming cost V 0 bases and J 1 base, with 10 bases left between them. Here the CDR3 reads CASSLDPDMSYEQYF. The CDR3 coding sequence is TGTGCCAGCAGCTTAGACCCGGACATGTCCTACGAGCAGTACTTC.

With regard to this clonotype: A read error is possible here, since a much larger clone lies one base away. The chain recombines TRBV7-6 with TRBJ1-1; no reliable D call. CDR1 and CDR2 (germline): SGHVS, FNYEAQ. The length of the CDR3 is 14 residues. DNA for the CDR3: TGTGTCAGCAGCCCCCCACTAGGAGACACTGAAGCTTTCTTT. It encodes CVSSPPLGDTEAFF.

This clonotype was seen a single time. A much larger clone differs by one base, so this may be a read error. CDR3 DNA sequence: TGTGCCAGCAGGCAGGGGGTACGCAATCAGCCCCAGCATTTT. It encodes CASRQGVRNQPQHF. The chain joins TRBV6-5 to TRBJ1-5; TRBD1 aligns across 7 bases. Germline CDR1 and CDR2: MNHEY and SVGAGI. The CDR3 runs 14 residues. V shed 6 bases and J 2 bases; nucleotides not matched to a gene: 4.

Comments on this clonotype: Being one base from a much bigger clone, this may be a read error. This chain connects TRBV12-3 or TRBV12-4 to TRBJ1-5, with 9 bases aligning to TRBD1. This CDR3 comprises 15 residues. Here the CDR3 reads CAGSAGQGMGQPQHF. CDR3 nucleotide sequence: TGTGCCGGCAGCGCTGGACAGGGGATGGGTCAGCCCCAGCATTTT.

This clonotype was observed a few times. This clone may be a read error of a much larger clone one base away. V and J are TRBV3-1 and TRBJ2-2; 12 bases are shared with TRBD2. Germline V gene lookup returns CDR1 LGHDT and CDR2 YNNKEL (reference sequence). The CDR3 totals 15 residues. V shed 3 bases and J 6 bases; nucleotides not matched to a gene: 2. The CDR3 nucleotides are TGTGCCAGCAGCCAGACTAGCGGGGGCGCCGGGGAGCTGTTTTTT. Translated: CASSQTSGGAGELFF.

This clonotype showed up many times. This chain's CDR3 is CASSIIITSRKTYGYTF. DNA for the CDR3: TGTGCCAGCAGCATTATTATAACAAGCAGAAAGACCTATGGCTACACCTTC. This chain links TRBV11-2 with TRBJ1-2; D remains unclear. The length of the CDR3 is 17 residues. The ends were cut back, 5 bases at V and 4 bases at J, with 23 bases in the middle. Germline V gene sequence: CDR1 SGHAT, CDR2 FQNNGV.

The sample holds many counts of this clonotype. This chain joins TRBV6-8 and TRBJ2-1; D is tentatively TRBD1 or TRBD2 (5 bases each). V lost 2 bases and J 9 bases, leaving 5 bases between the germline ends. The CDR3 is made up of 11 amino acids. CDR1 and CDR2 from the germline V gene are MNHGY and SAAAGT. Here the CDR3 DNA reads TGTGCCAGCAGTTACGGGGGTGAGCAGTTCTTC. Translating gives CASSYGGEQFF.

This clonotype was found many times. The chain combines TRBV6-6 with TRBJ1-1; D remains ambiguous. Trimming cost V 2 bases and J 4 bases, with 8 bases left between them. This CDR3 spans 13 amino acids. Germline loops: CDR1 MNHNY, CDR2 SVGAGI (reference sequence). The CDR3 nucleotides read TGTGCCAGCAGTTACATCCAGATCACTGAAGCTTTCTTT. Amino acid sequence: CASSYIQITEAFF.

This clonotype occurred once. A read error may explain this, as a much larger clone is one base away. The CDR3 DNA sequence: TGTGCCAGCAACCAAGGGCTCGGTACCAACTATGGCTACACCTTC. Translation: CASNQGLGTNYGYTF. V gene TRBV4-2 combines with J gene TRBJ1-2; D uncertain. Germline CDR1 is LGHNA and CDR2 is YNFKEQ. CDR3 length: 15 residues.

In its sample, this clonotype was seen many times. V and J are TRBV7-6 and TRBJ2-7, with TRBD1 identical over 10 bases. The germline CDR1 and CDR2 sequences are SGHVS and FNYEAQ. This CDR3 is 13 amino acids long. The trim removed 5 bases at V and 7 bases at J, leaving 5 bases unmatched. CDR3 residues: CASSIDRGQEQYF. In DNA form, the CDR3 reads TGTGCCAGCAGCATTGACAGGGGGCAAGAGCAGTACTTC.

About this clonotype: One end of the junction is discordant with germline, which a read error may explain. The rearrangement joins TRBV9 to TRBJ1-2; D is unclear. Germline assignment: CDR1 SGDLS and CDR2 YYNGEE. This CDR3 region has 15 residues. CDR3 nucleotides: TGTGCCAGCAACGTAGATGGAGGAACTAACTATGGCTACACCTTC. This translates into CASNVDGGTNYGYTF.

In regard to this clonotype: Possible read error: a much larger clone is one base away. The chain employs TRBV5-1 and TRBJ1-3; 9 bases line up with TRBD1. CDR3 length: 15 residues. CDR1 and CDR2 from the germline V gene are SGHRS and YFSETQ. The CDR3 reads CASSAGTGIGSTIYF. The CDR3 DNA sequence: TGCGCCAGCAGCGCCGGGACAGGGATTGGAAGCACCATATATTTT.

This clonotype was counted a few times. A much larger clone lies one base from this, so it may be a read error. The chain employs TRBV12-3 or TRBV12-4 and TRBJ2-2; D possibly corresponds to TRBD1 (7 bases). The CDR3 has 15 residues. The CDR3 loop is CASSRNRGGTGELLF. CDR3 sequence (DNA): TGTGCCAGCAGTCGGAACAGGGGAGGCACCGGGGAGCTGCTTTTT.

The chain recombines TRBV9 with TRBJ1-1; 7 bases agree with TRBD1. CDR1 is SGDLS and CDR2 is YYNGEE in the germline V gene. The junction had 12 bases not matched to a gene; V was cut back by 5 bases and J by 8 bases. The CDR3 contains 14 residues. This CDR3 is CASSPQPRDSEAFF. The CDR3 coding sequence is TGTGCCAGCAGTCCTCAACCCCGGGACAGCGAAGCTTTCTTT.

This clonotype was observed many times. This sequence joins TRBV4-1 and TRBJ2-1, with D uncertain. CDR1 is MGHRA and CDR2 is YSYEKL in the germline V gene. The V and J ends lost 1 base and 7 bases respectively, with 8 bases between them. The CDR3 contains 13 residues. CDR3 nucleotide sequence: TGCGCCAGCAGCCAAGTCCTTAGGAATGAGCAGTTCTTC. This sequence encodes CASSQVLRNEQFF.

Concerning this clonotype itself: A single base separates this from a much larger clone, so it may be a read error. The chain joins TRBV8-2 to TRBJ1-2. TRBV8-2 is flagged as a pseudogene. The CDR3 loop spans 16 amino acids. In DNA, the CDR3 is TGTGGCAGTATAACGGTTGATAGCCGAAAGGCCTATGGCTACACCTTC. Protein product: CGSITVDSRKAYGYTF.

The gene calls are TRBV20-1 and TRBJ2-3, with a tentative D call TRBD1 (6 bases). The CDR3 covers 13 residues. The V gene's germline CDR1 is DFQATT and CDR2 SNEGSKA (reference sequence). V shed 5 bases and J shed 1 base, with 10 bases lying between them. The CDR3 protein is CSARDTGTDTQYF. CDR3 nucleotides: TGCAGTGCTCGGGACACAGGCACAGATACGCAGTATTTT.

In this sample, this clonotype turned up many times. The chain carries TRBV7-2 and TRBJ2-3; the D gene is possibly TRBD2 (5 bases). Germline values: CDR1 SGHTA, CDR2 FQGNSA. V was cut by 1 base and J by 5 bases, with 16 bases left in between. The CDR3 sequence is 16 residues long. CDR3: CASSLVWASRGDTQYF. The CDR3 DNA follows: TGTGCCAGCAGCTTAGTATGGGCGTCCCGGGGAGATACGCAGTATTTT.

The sample holds many counts of this clonotype. This rearrangement joins TRBV25-1 to TRBJ2-6; no definite D call. The CDR3 length is 13 residues. The germline CDR1 and CDR2 sequences are MGHDK and SYGVNS. V lost 4 bases to trimming and J lost 4 bases, with 5 bases between them. The CDR3 bases are TGTGCCAGCAGTGGGATGGGGGCCAACGTCCTGACTTTC. It encodes CASSGMGANVLTF. Filled out from reference TRBV25-1 and TRBJ2-6, the complete variable domain reads EADIYQTPRYLVIGTGKKITLECSQTMGHDKMYWYQQDPGMELHLIHYSYGVNSTEKGDLSSESTVSRIRTEHFPLTLESARPSHTSQYLCASSGMGANVLTFGAGSRLTVL.

This rearrangement joins TRBV24-1 to TRBJ2-3; the D gene is possibly TRBD1 (7 bases). The CDR3 extends over 15 amino acids. Per germline, CDR1 KGHDR and CDR2 SFDVKD. V shed 9 bases and J shed 3 bases, with 18 bases lying between them. This chain's CDR3 is CATQSSGGGTDTQYF. DNA for the CDR3: TGTGCCACCCAAAGCTCAGGGGGAGGAACAGATACGCAGTATTTT.

This clonotype is a singleton in its sample. This may be a read error, as it is one base from a much larger clone. It is likely a read error, because the conserved phenylalanine at the end of the CDR3 is missing. V gene TRBV6-5 combines with J gene TRBJ1-1; D unclear. This CDR3 spans 14 amino acids. V lost 5 bases to trimming and J lost 1 base, with 11 bases between them. Germline loops: CDR1 MNHEY, CDR2 SVGAGI. CDR3 region: CASSENWGNTEAFS. As DNA, the CDR3 is TGTGCCAGCAGTGAAAATTGGGGGAACACTGAAGCTTTCTCT.

This clonotype has a single count. This may be a read error, as it is one base from a much larger clone. The chain employs TRBV7-7 and TRBJ1-2; D call uncertain. Germline V lookup: CDR1 SSHAT, CDR2 FNYEAQ (reference sequence). The CDR3 runs to 17 residues. CDR3 DNA: TGTGCCGGCAGCGGAGTCTTTAAGTGCCGAAAGACCTATGGCTACACCTTC. Translating it yields CAGSGVFKCRKTYGYTF.

As regards this clonotype: This may be a read error: a much more frequent sequence differs by one nucleotide. The chain recombines TRBV5-4 with TRBJ1-2; D gene uncertain. Trimming left V 6 bases short and J 4 bases short, with 22 bases between. Germline V gives CDR1 SGHNT, CDR2 YYREEE (reference sequence). CDR3 length: 16 amino acids. CDR3 in amino acids: CASKLDVPGKTYGYTF. The CDR3 nucleotides are TGTGCCAGCAAGCTCGACGTACCAGGAAAGACCTATGGCTACACCTTC.

Points on this clonotype: A read error may be the cause here, since a much bigger clone is one base away. The chain carries TRBV21-1 and TRBJ1-4; no check of the table's D call, TRBD1, against the DNA was made. TRBV21-1 is a pseudogene segment. The CDR3 loop spans 16 amino acids. The chain's CDR3 is CASSKAWTATNEKLVF. CDR3 DNA: TGTGCCAGCAGCAAGGCCTGGACAGCAACTAATGAAAAACTGGTTTTT.